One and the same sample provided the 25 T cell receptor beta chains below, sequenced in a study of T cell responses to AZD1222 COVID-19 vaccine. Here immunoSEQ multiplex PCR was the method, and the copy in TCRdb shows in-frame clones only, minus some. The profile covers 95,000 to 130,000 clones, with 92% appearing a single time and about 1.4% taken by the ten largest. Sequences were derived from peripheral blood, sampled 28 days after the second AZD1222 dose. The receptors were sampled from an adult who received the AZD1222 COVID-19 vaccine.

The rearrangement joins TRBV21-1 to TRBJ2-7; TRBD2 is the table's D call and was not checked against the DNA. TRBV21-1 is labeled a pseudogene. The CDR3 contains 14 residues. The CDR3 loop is CASRLRRESFKQYF. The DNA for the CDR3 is TGTGCCAGCAGATTGCGGCGGGAATCTTTCAAGCAGTACTTC.

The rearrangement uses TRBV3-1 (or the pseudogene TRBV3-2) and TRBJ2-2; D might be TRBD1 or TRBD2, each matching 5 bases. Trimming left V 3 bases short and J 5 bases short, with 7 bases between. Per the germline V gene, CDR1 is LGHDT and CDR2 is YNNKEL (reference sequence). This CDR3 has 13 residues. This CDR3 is CASSHWGTGELFF. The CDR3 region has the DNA TGTGCCAGCAGCCACTGGGGGACCGGGGAGCTGTTTTTT.

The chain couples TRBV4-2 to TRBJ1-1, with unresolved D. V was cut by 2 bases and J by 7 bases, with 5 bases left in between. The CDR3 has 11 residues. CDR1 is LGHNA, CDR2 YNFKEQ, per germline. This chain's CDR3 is CASSQSDEAFF. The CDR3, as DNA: TGTGCCAGCAGCCAATCCGATGAAGCTTTCTTT.

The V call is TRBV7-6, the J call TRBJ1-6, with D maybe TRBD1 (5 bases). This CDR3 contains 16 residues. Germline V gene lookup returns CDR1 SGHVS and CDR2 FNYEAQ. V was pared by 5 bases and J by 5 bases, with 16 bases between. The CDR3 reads CASSDRGQGDNSPLHF. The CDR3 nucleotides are TGTGCCAGCAGCGATAGGGGCCAGGGTGATAATTCACCCCTCCACTTT.

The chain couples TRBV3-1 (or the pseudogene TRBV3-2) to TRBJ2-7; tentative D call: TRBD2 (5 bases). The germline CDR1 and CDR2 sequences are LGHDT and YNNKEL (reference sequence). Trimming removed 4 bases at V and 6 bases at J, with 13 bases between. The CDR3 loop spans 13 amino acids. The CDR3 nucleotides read TGTGCCAGCAGCCGACGACGGACTGGCGAGCAGTACTTC. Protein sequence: CASSRRRTGEQYF.

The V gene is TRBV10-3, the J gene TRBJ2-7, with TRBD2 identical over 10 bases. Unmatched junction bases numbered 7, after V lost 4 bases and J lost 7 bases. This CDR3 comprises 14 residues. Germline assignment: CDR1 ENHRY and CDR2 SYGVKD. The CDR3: CAISALAGEGEQYF. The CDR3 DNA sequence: TGTGCCATCAGTGCCCTAGCGGGAGAGGGGGAGCAGTACTTC.

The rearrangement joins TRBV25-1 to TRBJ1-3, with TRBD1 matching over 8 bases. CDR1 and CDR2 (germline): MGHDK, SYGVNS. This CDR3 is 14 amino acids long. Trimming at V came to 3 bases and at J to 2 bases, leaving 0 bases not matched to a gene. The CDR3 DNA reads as TGTGCCAGCAGTGAGACAGGGGCTGGAAACACCATATATTTT. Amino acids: CASSETGAGNTIYF.

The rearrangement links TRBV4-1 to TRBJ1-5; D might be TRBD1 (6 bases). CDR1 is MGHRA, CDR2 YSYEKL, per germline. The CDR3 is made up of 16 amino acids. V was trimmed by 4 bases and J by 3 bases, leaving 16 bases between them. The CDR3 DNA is TGCGCCAGCAGCCCGAGGGGGGACACATACAATCAGCCCCAGCATTTT. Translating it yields CASSPRGDTYNQPQHF.

CDR3 DNA sequence: TGCGCCAGCAGCCTCATCTCGGGGACAGGAAACACCATATATTTT. As protein: CASSLISGTGNTIYF. This chain joins TRBV5-1 and TRBJ1-3; maybe TRBD1 (6 bases). Germline CDR1 reads SGHRS; CDR2 reads YFSETQ. The V end was cut by 4 bases, the J end by 4 bases, with 15 bases between. The CDR3 covers 15 residues. Full variable domain (missing parts from reference TRBV5-1 and TRBJ1-3): KAGVTQTPRYLIKTRGQQVTLSCSPISGHRSVSWYQQTPGQGLQFLFEYFSETQRNKGNFPGRFSGRQFSNSRSEMNVSTLELGDSALYLCASSLISGTGNTIYFGEGSWLTVV.

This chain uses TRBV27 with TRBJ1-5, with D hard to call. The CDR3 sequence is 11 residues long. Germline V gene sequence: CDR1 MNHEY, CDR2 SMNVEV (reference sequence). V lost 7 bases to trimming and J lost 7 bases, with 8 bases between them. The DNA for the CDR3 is TGTGCCAGCACAGAAGGGCAGCCCCAGCATTTT. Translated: CASTEGQPQHF.

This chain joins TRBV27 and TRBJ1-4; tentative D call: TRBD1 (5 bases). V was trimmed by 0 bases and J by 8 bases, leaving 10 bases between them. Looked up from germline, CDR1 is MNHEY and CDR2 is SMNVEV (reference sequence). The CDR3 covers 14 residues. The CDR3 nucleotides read TGTGCCAGCAGTTTATCAGTGGGACCAGAAAAACTGTTTTTT. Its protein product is CASSLSVGPEKLFF.

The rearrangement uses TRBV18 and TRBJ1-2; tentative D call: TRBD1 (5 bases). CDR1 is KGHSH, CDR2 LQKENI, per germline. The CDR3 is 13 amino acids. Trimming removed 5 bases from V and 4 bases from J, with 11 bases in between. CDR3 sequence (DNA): TGTGCCAGCTCAGATGGGCAGGGCTATGGCTACACCTTC. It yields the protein CASSDGQGYGYTF. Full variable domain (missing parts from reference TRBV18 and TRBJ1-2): NAGVMQNPRHLVRRRGQEARLRCSPMKGHSHVYWYRQLPEEGLKFMVYLQKENIIDESGMPKERFSAEFPKEGPSILRIQQVVRGDSAAYFCASSDGQGYGYTFGSGTRLTVV.

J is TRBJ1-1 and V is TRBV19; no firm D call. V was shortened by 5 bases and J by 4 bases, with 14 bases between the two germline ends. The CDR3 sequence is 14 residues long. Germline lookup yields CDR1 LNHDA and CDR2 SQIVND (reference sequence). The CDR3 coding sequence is TGTGCCAGTAGTCCCGGATATTTGGGCACTGAAGCTTTCTTT. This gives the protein CASSPGYLGTEAFF.

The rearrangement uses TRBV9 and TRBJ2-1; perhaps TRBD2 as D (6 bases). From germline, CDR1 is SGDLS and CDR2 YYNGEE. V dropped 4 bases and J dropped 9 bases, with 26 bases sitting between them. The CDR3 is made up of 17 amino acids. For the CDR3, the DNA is TGTGCCAGCAGCAACACCCCCCCGGGAGAGTCCCTTGGTGAGCAGTTCTTC. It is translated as CASSNTPPGESLGEQFF.

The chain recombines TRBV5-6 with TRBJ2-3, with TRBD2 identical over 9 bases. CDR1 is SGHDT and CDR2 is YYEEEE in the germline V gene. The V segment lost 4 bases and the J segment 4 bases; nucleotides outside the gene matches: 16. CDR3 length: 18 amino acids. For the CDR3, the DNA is TGTGCCAGCAGCCGTACAATACCAATAGCGGGAGAGGCAGATACGCAGTATTTT. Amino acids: CASSRTIPIAGEADTQYF.

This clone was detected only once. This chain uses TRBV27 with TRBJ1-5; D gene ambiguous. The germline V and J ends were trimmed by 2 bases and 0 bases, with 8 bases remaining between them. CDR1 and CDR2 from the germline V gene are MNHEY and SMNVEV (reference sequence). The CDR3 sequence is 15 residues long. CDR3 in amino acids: CASSLTAYSNQPQHF. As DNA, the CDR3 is TGTGCCAGCAGTTTAACGGCATATAGCAATCAGCCCCAGCATTTT.

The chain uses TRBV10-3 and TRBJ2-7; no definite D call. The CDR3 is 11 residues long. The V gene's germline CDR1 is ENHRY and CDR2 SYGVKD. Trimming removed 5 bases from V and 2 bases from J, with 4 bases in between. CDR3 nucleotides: TGTGCCATCAGTCCTACCTACGAGCAGTACTTC. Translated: CAISPTYEQYF.

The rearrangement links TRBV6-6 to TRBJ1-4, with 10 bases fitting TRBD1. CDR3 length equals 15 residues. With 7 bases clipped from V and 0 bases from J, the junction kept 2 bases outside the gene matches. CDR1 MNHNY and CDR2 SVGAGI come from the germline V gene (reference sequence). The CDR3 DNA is TGTGCCAGCACCGGGACAGGGGCAACTAATGAAAAACTGTTTTTT. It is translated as CASTGTGATNEKLFF.

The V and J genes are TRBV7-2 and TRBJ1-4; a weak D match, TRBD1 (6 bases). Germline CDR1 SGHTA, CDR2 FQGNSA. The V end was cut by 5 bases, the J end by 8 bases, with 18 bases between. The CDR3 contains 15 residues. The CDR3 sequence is CASSNVQGSLEKLFF. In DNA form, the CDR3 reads TGTGCCAGCAGCAACGTACAGGGTAGTTTGGAAAAACTGTTTTTT.

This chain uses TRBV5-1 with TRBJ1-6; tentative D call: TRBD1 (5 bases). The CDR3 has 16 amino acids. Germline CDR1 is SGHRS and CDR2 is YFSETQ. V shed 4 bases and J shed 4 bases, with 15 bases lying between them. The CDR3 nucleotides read TGCGCCAGCAGCCCGCTGACAGATACTTATAATTCACCCCTCCACTTT. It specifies CASSPLTDTYNSPLHF.

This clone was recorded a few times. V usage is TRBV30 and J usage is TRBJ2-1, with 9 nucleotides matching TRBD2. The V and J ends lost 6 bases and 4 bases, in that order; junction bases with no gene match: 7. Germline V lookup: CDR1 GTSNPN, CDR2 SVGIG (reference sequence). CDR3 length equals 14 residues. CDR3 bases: TGTGCCTGCGCGGGACTAGCAGGTTACAATGAGCAGTTCTTC. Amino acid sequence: CACAGLAGYNEQFF. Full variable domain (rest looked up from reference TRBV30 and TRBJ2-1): SQTIHQWPATLVQPVGSPLSLECTVEGTSNPNLYWYRQAAGRGLQLLFYSVGIGQISSEVPQNLSASRPQDRQFILSSKKLLLSDSGFYLCACAGLAGYNEQFFGPGTRLTVL.

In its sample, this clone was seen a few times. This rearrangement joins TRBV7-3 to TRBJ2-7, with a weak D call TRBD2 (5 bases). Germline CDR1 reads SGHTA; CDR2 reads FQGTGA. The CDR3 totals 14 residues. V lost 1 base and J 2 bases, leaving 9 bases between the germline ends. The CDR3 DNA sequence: TGTGCCAGCAGCTTAAAACCGGGAACCTACGAGCAGTACTTC. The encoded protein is CASSLKPGTYEQYF.

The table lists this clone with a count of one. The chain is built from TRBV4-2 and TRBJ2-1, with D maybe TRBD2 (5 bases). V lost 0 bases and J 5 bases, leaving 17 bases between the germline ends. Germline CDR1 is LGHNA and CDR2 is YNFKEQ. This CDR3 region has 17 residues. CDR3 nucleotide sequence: TGTGCCAGCAGCCAAGATGCTTACGGCGGGTTAAACAATGAGCAGTTCTTC. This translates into CASSQDAYGGLNNEQFF.

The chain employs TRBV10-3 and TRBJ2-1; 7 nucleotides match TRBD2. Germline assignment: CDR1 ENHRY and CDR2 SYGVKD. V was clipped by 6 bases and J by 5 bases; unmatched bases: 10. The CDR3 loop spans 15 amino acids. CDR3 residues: CAIRAGSSGNNEQFF. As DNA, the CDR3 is TGTGCCATCAGGGCGGGGTCTAGCGGAAACAATGAGCAGTTCTTC.

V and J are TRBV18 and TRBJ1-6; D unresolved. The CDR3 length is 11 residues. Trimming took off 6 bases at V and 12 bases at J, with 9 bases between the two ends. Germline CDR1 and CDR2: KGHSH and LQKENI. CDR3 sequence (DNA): TGTGCCAGCTCTTATGGGGAACCCCTCCACTTT. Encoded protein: CASSYGEPLHF.